This T cell receptor (beta chain) was obtained from a study of regulatory and conventional T cells in RAG deficiency. Points from the study as a whole: Compared with controls, unique Treg TCR beta sequences dropped around 110-fold in Omenn syndrome and CID/AS. Omenn patients showed >75% Treg-Tconv overlap and shorter CDR3 lengths.

Trimming shortened V by 0 bases and J by 4 bases, and 9 bases separated the two germline ends. The germline V gene has CDR1 GTSNPN and CDR2 SVGIG (reference sequence). There are 13 residues in the CDR3. TCRdb's copy holds only in-frame clones and misses some; the assay was immunoSEQ multiplex PCR. The sample yields some 35,000 clones, 76% seen once. This clone occurred a few times. Its antigen is currently unknown. Genomic DNA came from blood conventional CD4+ T cells gated CD25-low CD127-high. These sequences were also reported in another study, on regulatory T cells. That work contributes: Amplification used 52 TRBV primers and 13 TRBJ primers.

The clonotype was recovered from a human donor in good health. This chain joins TRBV30 and TRBJ1-2, with D possibly TRBD1 on 5 matching bases. The sequenced material came from CD4+ effector T cells sorted from blood. CDR3 amino acids: CAWSVQGAYGYTF. DNA for the CDR3: TGTGCCTGGAGTGTACAAGGGGCCTATGGCTACACCTTC.